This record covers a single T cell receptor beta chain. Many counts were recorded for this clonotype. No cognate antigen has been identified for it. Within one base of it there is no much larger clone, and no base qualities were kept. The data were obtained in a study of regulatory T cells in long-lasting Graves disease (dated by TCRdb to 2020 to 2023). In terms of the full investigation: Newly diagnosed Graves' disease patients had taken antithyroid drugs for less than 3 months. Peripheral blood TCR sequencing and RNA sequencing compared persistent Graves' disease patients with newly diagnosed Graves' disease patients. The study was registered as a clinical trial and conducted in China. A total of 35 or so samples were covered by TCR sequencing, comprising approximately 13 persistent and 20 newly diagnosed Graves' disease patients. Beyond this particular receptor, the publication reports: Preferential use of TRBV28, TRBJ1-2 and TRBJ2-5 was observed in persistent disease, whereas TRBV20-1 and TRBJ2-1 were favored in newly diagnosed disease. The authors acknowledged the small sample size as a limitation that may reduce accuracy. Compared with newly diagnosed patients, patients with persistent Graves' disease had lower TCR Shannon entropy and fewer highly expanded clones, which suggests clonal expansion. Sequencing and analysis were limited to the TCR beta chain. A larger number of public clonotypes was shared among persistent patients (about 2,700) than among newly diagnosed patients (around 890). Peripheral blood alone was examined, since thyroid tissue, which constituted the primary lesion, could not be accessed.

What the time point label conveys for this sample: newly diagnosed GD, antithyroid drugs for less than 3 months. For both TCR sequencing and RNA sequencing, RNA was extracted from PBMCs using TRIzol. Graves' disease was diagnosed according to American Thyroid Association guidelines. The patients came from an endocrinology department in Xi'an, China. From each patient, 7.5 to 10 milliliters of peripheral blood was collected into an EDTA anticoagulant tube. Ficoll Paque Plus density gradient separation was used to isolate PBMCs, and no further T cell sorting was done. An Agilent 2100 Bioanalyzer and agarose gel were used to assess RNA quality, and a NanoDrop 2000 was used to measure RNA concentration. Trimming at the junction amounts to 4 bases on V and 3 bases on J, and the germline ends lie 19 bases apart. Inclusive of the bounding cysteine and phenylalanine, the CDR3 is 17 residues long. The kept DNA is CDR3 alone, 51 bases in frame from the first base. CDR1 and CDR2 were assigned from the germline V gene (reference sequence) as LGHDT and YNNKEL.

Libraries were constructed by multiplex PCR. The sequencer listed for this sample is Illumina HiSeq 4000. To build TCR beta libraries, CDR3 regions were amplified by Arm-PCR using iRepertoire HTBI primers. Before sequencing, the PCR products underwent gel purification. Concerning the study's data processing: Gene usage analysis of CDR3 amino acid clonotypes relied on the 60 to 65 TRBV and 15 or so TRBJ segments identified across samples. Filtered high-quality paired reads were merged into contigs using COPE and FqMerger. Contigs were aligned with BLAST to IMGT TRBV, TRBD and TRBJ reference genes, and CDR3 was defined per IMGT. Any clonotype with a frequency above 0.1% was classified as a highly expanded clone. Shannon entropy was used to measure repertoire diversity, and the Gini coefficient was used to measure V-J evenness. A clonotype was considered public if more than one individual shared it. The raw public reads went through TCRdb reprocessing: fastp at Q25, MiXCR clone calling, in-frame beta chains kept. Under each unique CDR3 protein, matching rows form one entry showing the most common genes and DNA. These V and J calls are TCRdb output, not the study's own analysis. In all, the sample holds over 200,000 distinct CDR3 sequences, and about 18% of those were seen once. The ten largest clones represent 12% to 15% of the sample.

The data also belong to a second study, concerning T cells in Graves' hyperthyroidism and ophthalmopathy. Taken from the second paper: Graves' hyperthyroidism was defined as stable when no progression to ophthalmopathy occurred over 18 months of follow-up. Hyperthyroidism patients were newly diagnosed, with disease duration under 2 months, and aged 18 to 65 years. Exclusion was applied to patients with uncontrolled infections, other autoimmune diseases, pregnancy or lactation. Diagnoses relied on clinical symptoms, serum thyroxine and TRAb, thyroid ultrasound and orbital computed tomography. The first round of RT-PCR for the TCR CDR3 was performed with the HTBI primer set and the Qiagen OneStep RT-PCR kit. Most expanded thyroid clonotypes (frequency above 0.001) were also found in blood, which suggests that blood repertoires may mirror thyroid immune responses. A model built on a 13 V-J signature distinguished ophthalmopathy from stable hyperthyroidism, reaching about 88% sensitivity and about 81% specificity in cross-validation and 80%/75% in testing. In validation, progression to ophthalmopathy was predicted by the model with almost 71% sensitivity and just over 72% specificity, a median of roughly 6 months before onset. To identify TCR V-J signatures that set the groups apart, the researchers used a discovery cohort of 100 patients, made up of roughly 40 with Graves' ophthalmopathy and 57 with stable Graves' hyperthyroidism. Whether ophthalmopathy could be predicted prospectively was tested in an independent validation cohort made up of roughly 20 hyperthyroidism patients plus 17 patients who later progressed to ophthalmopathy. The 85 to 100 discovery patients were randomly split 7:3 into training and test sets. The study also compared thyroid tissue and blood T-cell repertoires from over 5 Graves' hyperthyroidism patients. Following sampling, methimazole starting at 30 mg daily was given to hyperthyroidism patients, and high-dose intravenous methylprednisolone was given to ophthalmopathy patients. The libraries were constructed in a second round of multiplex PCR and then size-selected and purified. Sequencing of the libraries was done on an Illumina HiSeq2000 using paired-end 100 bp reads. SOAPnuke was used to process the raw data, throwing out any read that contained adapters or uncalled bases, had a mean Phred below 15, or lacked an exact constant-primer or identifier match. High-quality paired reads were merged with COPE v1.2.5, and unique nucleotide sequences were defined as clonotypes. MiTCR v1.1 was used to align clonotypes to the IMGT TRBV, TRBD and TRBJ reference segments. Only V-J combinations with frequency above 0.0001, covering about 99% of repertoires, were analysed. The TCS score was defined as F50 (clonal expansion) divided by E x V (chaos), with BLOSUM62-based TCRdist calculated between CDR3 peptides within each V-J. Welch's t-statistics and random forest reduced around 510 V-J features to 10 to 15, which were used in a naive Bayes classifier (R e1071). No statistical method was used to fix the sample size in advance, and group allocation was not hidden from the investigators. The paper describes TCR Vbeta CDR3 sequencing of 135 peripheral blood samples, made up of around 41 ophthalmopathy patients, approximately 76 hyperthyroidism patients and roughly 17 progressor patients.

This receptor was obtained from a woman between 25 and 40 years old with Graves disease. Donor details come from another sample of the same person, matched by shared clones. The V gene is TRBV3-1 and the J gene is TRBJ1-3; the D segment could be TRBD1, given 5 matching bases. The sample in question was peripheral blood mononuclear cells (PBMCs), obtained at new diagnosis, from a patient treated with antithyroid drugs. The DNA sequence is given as TGTGCCAGCAGCCGGAACCTGGGGACCTCAATTGGAAACACCATATATTTT. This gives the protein CASSRNLGTSIGNTIYF.